The T cell receptor beta chain under discussion was sequenced for a study of regulatory T cells. Overall study results and limits: Hydrophobic residues at CDR3 positions 6 and 7 were enriched in conventional CD4+ T cells of CD3G-deficient patients.

The primer mix had 52 TRBV and 13 TRBJ primers. This table comes from immunoSEQ multiplex PCR, and its TCRdb copy is limited to in-frame clones, with some not included. The sample lists roughly 30,000 clones; roughly 90% were seen once. A note on this clone: What it binds is unknown.

This CDR3 is built from 14 residues. The germline CDR1 and CDR2 sequences are SGHVS and FNYEAQ. The V end lost 5 bases, the J end lost 0 bases, and 9 bases lay between the germline ends. This clonotype was sampled from a person aged 18-29 years with CD3G deficiency. The source material was conventional CD4+ T cells sorted from blood. The rearrangement joins TRBV7-6 to TRBJ2-3; possible D gene TRBD1, 6 bases. This CDR3 is CASSGGLSTDTQYF. In nucleotides, the CDR3 is TGTGCCAGCAGCGGGGGCCTGAGCACAGATACGCAGTATTTT.